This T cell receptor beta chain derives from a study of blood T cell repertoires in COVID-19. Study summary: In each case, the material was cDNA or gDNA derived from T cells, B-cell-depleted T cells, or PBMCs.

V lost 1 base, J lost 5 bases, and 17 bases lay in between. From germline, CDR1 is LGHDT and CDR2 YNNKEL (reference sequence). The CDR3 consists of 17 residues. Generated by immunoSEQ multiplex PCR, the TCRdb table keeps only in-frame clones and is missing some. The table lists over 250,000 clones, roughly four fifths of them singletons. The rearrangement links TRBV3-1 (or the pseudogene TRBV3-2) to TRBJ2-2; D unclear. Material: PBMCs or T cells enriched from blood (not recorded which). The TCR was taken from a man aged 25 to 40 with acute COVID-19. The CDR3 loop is CASSQGPPSKQTGELFF. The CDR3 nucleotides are TGTGCCAGCAGCCAAGGGCCCCCTTCGAAACAAACCGGGGAGCTGTTTTTT.